The next 12 T cell receptor beta chains were all read from a single sample in a study of cytomegalovirus exposure and HLA in healthy donors. Researchers ran the PCR with 60 Vbeta and 13 Jbeta primers. Clones were sequenced by immunoSEQ multiplex PCR, and TCRdb holds only the in-frame ones, with some missing. This sample has roughly 99,000 clones, with under 80% found just once. Sample: PBMCs. These receptors originate from a woman in her 40s in good health and CMV-seropositive.

The rearrangement joins TRBV5-1 to TRBJ2-2; D possibly corresponds to TRBD2 (5 bases). The CDR3 runs 16 residues. Per the germline V gene, CDR1 is SGHRS and CDR2 is YFSETQ. V was trimmed by 2 bases and J by 1 base, leaving 12 bases between them. The CDR3 DNA follows: TGCGCCAGCAGCTTTTTCCTGGACTTGAACACCGGGGAGCTGTTTTTT. Its translation is CASSFFLDLNTGELFF. The entire variable domain, with the rest obtained from reference TRBV5-1 and TRBJ2-2, is as follows: KAGVTQTPRYLIKTRGQQVTLSCSPISGHRSVSWYQQTPGQGLQFLFEYFSETQRNKGNFPGRFSGRQFSNSRSEMNVSTLELGDSALYLCASSFFLDLNTGELFFGEGSRLTVL.

This clone was seen only once. Other DNA sequences from this sample encode an identical CDR3 as well. This chain links TRBV7-8 with TRBJ2-5; 11 bases align to TRBD2. Per the germline V gene, CDR1 is SGHVS and CDR2 is FQNEAQ. CDR3 length equals 15 residues. Trimming cost V 5 bases and J 3 bases; bases outside gene matches: 5. This CDR3 reads CASSPGTSGKETQYF. The CDR3 DNA follows: TGTGCCAGCAGCCCAGGGACTAGCGGAAAAGAGACCCAGTACTTC.

The CDR3 is CASSLEGAFEHEQFF. The CDR3 nucleotides are TGTGCCAGCAGCTTAGAGGGAGCTTTTGAACATGAGCAGTTCTTC. The chain uses TRBV7-2 and TRBJ2-1, with TRBD2 as a possible D gene (5 bases). The CDR3 consists of 15 residues. CDR1 SGHTA and CDR2 FQGNSA come from the germline V gene. The ends were cut back, 1 base at V and 8 bases at J, with 15 bases in the middle.

The J gene is TRBJ1-6, the V gene TRBV18; D may be TRBD1 (5 bases). This CDR3 has 15 residues. Trimming removed 4 bases from V and 7 bases from J, with 14 bases in between. Per germline, CDR1 KGHSH and CDR2 LQKENI. The CDR3 region is CASSHGTAGNSPLHF. The CDR3 nucleotides read TGTGCCAGCTCACACGGGACGGCGGGAAATTCACCCCTCCACTTT.

The chain combines TRBV19 with TRBJ1-2; D gene uncertain. The CDR3 has 17 residues. The ends were cut back, 5 bases at V and 0 bases at J, with 19 bases in the middle. CDR1 and CDR2 (germline): LNHDA, SQIVND (reference sequence). CDR3 sequence reads: CASSPYTDHPANYGYTF. CDR3 nucleotide sequence: TGTGCCAGTAGTCCCTACACAGACCATCCGGCTAACTATGGCTACACCTTC. The complete variable domain, with remaining parts taken from reference TRBV19 and TRBJ1-2, reads DGGITQSPKYLFRKEGQNVTLSCEQNLNHDAMYWYRQDPGQGLRLIYYSQIVNDFQKGDIAEGYSVSREKKESFPLTVTSAQKNPTAFYLCASSPYTDHPANYGYTFGSGTRLTVV.

Comment on this clone: At the DNA level, this CDR3 is encoded by other sequences in the same sample as well. This chain uses TRBV5-6 with TRBJ1-5; D uncertain. Germline V lookup: CDR1 SGHDT, CDR2 YYEEEE. The CDR3 spans 15 residues. Trimming took 4 bases from V and 4 from J, leaving 15 bases between them. The CDR3 DNA reads as TGTGCCAGCAGCCTGGGAGGGTTCGGGAATCAGCCCCAGCATTTT. Translated: CASSLGGFGNQPQHF.

For this clone: Other DNA sequences in this sample translate to the same CDR3. The chain combines TRBV30 with TRBJ1-2, with D perhaps matching TRBD1 (6 bases). V was trimmed by 0 bases and J by 4 bases, leaving 9 bases between them. Germline V gives CDR1 GTSNPN, CDR2 SVGIG (reference sequence). This CDR3 region has 13 residues. CDR3 residues: CAWSVQGAYGYTF. The DNA for the CDR3 is TGTGCCTGGAGTGTACAGGGAGCCTATGGCTACACCTTC.

The V and J genes are TRBV6-1 and TRBJ1-6; D may be TRBD1 (6 bases). V gave up 11 bases and J gave up 6 bases, with 14 bases separating them. The germline V gene has CDR1 MNHNS and CDR2 SASEGT. The CDR3 is 13 amino acids. The DNA for the CDR3 is TGTGCCGGCCAGACAGGATTTAATTCACCCCTCCACTTT. Protein product: CAGQTGFNSPLHF.

The rearrangement links TRBV9 to TRBJ1-1; TRBD1 matches 8 bases. The V gene end was trimmed by 4 bases and the J gene end by 1 base; junction bases not matched to a gene: 9. Germline V gene lookup returns CDR1 SGDLS and CDR2 YYNGEE. The CDR3 is 16 amino acids. The chain's CDR3 is CASSSDRGSGNTEAFF. The CDR3 DNA reads as TGTGCCAGCAGCTCCGACAGGGGCAGCGGGAACACTGAAGCTTTCTTT. The whole variable domain, filled in from reference TRBV9 and TRBJ1-1, reads DSGVTQTPKHLITATGQRVTLRCSPRSGDLSVYWYQQSLDQGLQFLIQYYNGEERAKGNILERFSAQQFPDLHSELNLSSLELGDSALYFCASSSDRGSGNTEAFFGQGTRLTVV.

This clone came up a few times. The genes are TRBV6-6 and TRBJ1-1, with D hard to call. Germline V CDR1 and CDR2: MNHNY, SVGAGI (reference sequence). This CDR3 contains 14 residues. Trimming removed 5 bases from V and 5 bases from J, with 15 bases in between. CDR3 loop: CASSGWAGRTEAFF. CDR3 nucleotide sequence: TGTGCCAGCAGTGGGTGGGCAGGCAGGACTGAAGCTTTCTTT.

The sample holds one count of this clone. J is TRBJ2-2 and V is TRBV4-1; weak D call: TRBD2 (6 bases). Germline V gives CDR1 MGHRA, CDR2 YSYEKL. The CDR3 consists of 14 residues. V was cut by 4 bases and J by 4 bases, with 10 bases left in between. Here the CDR3 DNA reads TGCGCCAGCAGCCTTTTGGGGGGCACCGGGGAGCTGTTTTTT. This codes for CASSLLGGTGELFF.

This chain connects TRBV5-1 to TRBJ1-3, with D possibly matching TRBD1 (5 bases). The V gene lost 4 bases and the J gene lost 0 bases, with 11 bases spanning the gap. In germline, CDR1 is SGHRS, CDR2 YFSETQ. This CDR3 spans 15 amino acids. The CDR3 coding sequence is TGCGCCAGCAGCGAGCAGGGCGGCTCTGGAAACACCATATATTTT. This translates into CASSEQGGSGNTIYF.